Following are 22 T cell receptor beta chains from one sample sequenced in a study of T cells in women clearing cervical HPV infection. The method was immunoSEQ multiplex PCR; TCRdb's version includes in-frame clones alone and lacks a portion of them. The specimen's table records about 16,000 clones. The source material was blood buffy coat. The receptors originated from a woman between 18 and 70 years old with a cervical HPV16 infection that either progressed to CIN3+ or cleared (not recorded which).

Remarks on this clone: The read ends 3 residues shy of where the CDR3 ends; the end is completed using the germline J gene. The chain couples TRBV29-1 to TRBJ1-2; the D gene is possibly TRBD1 (6 bases). The CDR3 contains 15 residues. Germline CDR1 and CDR2: SQVTM and ANQGSEA. The ends were cut back, 8 bases at V and 4 bases at J, with 23 bases in the middle. CDR3 in amino acids: CSLENRDKPPYGYTF. The CDR3 DNA, read in part, is TGCAGCCTGGAGAACCGGGACAAGCCCCCCTATGGC. The whole variable domain, filled in from reference TRBV29-1 and TRBJ1-2, reads SAVISQKPSRDICQRGTSLTIQCQVDSQVTMMFWYRQQPGQSLTLIATANQGSEATYESGFVIDKFPISRPNLTFSTLTVSNMSPEDSSIYLCSLENRDKPPYGYTFGSGTRLTVV.

Points on this clone: The read stops 3 residues short of the end of the CDR3; the missing end is completed from the germline J gene. The rearrangement joins TRBV20-1 to TRBJ2-5, with 10 bases that match TRBD2. This CDR3 contains 16 residues. The V gene's germline CDR1 is DFQATT and CDR2 SNEGSKA (reference sequence). The junction had 12 bases not matched to a gene; V was cut back by 3 bases and J by 5 bases. The CDR3 sequence is CSARTQVSGRWETQYF. The CDR3 bases that were read are TGCAGTGCTAGGACCCAGGTTAGCGGGAGGTGGGAGACC.

This clone is identified as medium-sized from frequency. The CDR3 end falls 3 residues outside the read, so it is completed with the germline J gene. J is TRBJ2-3 and V is TRBV19; D is possibly TRBD1 or TRBD2 (5 bases each). CDR3 size: 15 residues. In germline, CDR1 is LNHDA, CDR2 SQIVND (reference sequence). Trimming shortened V by 7 bases and J by 0 bases, and 14 bases separated the two germline ends. The sequenced part of the CDR3 DNA is TGTGCCAGTAAAGAGGGGCAGTCTAGCACAGATACG. Amino acids: CASKEGQSSTDT. The whole CDR3 sequence is CASKEGQSSTDTQYF.

On this clone itself: The read ends 3 residues before the CDR3 terminus; that terminus is restored from the germline J gene. The chain employs TRBV6-2 or TRBV6-3 and TRBJ2-7; no firm D call. The CDR3 is 15 amino acids. Germline loops: CDR1 MNHEY, CDR2 SVGEGT. V dropped 1 base and J dropped 5 bases, with 15 bases sitting between them. The CDR3 region is CASSYFSASRHEQYF. The covered CDR3 bases are TGTGCCAGCAGTTACTTTTCGGCTAGTCGGCACGAG.

This clone shows up as medium-sized by frequency. The DNA ends 3 residues before the CDR3 does, and the rest of the CDR3 is filled in from the germline J gene. This sequence joins TRBV29-1 and TRBJ2-7; D may correspond to TRBD1 or TRBD2 (5 bases each). Trimming took off 7 bases at V and 2 bases at J, with 12 bases between the two ends. The CDR3 consists of 12 residues. Per the germline V gene, CDR1 is SQVTM and CDR2 is ANQGSEA. The CDR3 spells CSARGGAYEQYF. Incomplete CDR3 DNA: TGCAGCGCGAGGGGCGGCGCCTACGAG.

Worth noting for this clone: The read ends 3 residues early relative to the CDR3; the germline J gene fills the gap. The J gene is TRBJ2-3, the V gene TRBV7-2; maybe TRBD1 (6 bases). Germline lookup yields CDR1 SGHTA and CDR2 FQGNSA. CDR3 size: 15 residues. V was pared by 4 bases and J by 2 bases, with 13 bases between. The CDR3 here is CASSSGARNTDTQYF. The CDR3 DNA, read in part, is TGTGCCAGCAGCTCAGGGGCTAGAAACACAGATACG.

This chain's CDR3 is CASTVMGAGTGELFF. CDR3 bases read: TGCGCCAGCACAGTGATGGGGGCAGGAACCGGGGAG. The V and J genes are TRBV5-1 and TRBJ2-2; D is possibly TRBD1 (6 bases). The read terminates 3 residues before the CDR3 end, so the remaining end is supplied by the germline J gene. The CDR3 is made up of 15 amino acids. Germline loops: CDR1 SGHRS, CDR2 YFSETQ. The V and J ends lost 6 bases and 5 bases respectively, with 17 bases between them.

Comments on this clone: Coverage ceases 3 residues before the CDR3 finishes, and the germline J gene fills in the end. V gene TRBV6-2 or TRBV6-3 combines with J gene TRBJ1-2, with D possibly matching TRBD1 (6 bases). The CDR3 covers 15 residues. In germline, CDR1 is MNHEY, CDR2 SVGEGT. V lost 3 bases and J 1 base, leaving 12 bases between the germline ends. The part of the CDR3 DNA that was read is TGTGCCAGCAGTTATGGCACGGGACATAACTATGGC. Translated, it gives CASSYGTGHNYG. Given in full, the CDR3 is CASSYGTGHNYGYTF.

Worth noting for this clone: The CDR3 end is not reached by the read, which stops 3 residues before it; the germline J gene fills it in. The chain has TRBV24-1 and TRBJ2-3, with a possible D match to TRBD2 (6 bases). The CDR3 spans 15 residues. V dropped 9 bases and J dropped 2 bases, with 17 bases sitting between them. The germline gives CDR1 KGHDR, CDR2 SFDVKD. Partial CDR3 DNA: TGTGCCACCTCAGGGAGGACGGGGGTCACAGATACG. Protein product: CATSGRTGVTDT. The entire CDR3 sequence reads CATSGRTGVTDTQYF.

On this clone: The read stops 3 residues short of the end of the CDR3; the missing end is completed from the germline J gene. This chain links TRBV7-9 with TRBJ1-4, with TRBD1 as a possible D gene (6 bases). There are 15 residues in the CDR3. Germline V CDR1 and CDR2: SEHNR, FQNEAQ (reference sequence). The V end was cut by 4 bases, the J end by 8 bases, with 17 bases between. This CDR3 is CASSSGQGREEKLFF. The part of the CDR3 DNA that was read is TGTGCCAGCAGCTCTGGCCAGGGGCGCGAAGAAAAA.

Turning to this clone: With the read ending 3 residues before the CDR3 end, the germline J gene is used to fill in that end. This sequence joins TRBV7-9 and TRBJ2-3; tentative D call: TRBD2 (7 bases). The CDR3 loop spans 13 amino acids. Germline V gene sequence: CDR1 SEHNR, CDR2 FQNEAQ (reference sequence). CDR3 sequence: CATGGAVDQPQYF. Partial CDR3 DNA: TGTGCCACGGGGGGCGCGGTCGATCAGCCG. The full variable domain, rest sourced from reference TRBV7-9 and TRBJ2-3, is DTGVSQNPRHKITKRGQNVTFRCDPISEHNRLYWYRQTLGQGPEFLTYFQNEAQLEKSRLLSDRFSAERPKGSFSTLEIQRTEQGDSAMYLCATGGAVDQPQYFGPGTRLTVL.

Note on this clone: The read ends 3 residues shy of where the CDR3 ends; the end is completed using the germline J gene. The chain uses TRBV19 and TRBJ1-5; TRBD1 matches at 8 bases. Germline V gives CDR1 LNHDA, CDR2 SQIVND (reference sequence). This CDR3 spans 16 amino acids. Trimming cost V 5 bases and J 6 bases; bases outside gene matches: 12. The CDR3 bases that were read are TGTGCCAGTAGTTTCTCAGACAGGGGAGTATCTCAGCCC. It yields the protein CASSFSDRGVSQP. The whole CDR3 protein reads CASSFSDRGVSQPQHF.

As regards this clone: The read finishes 3 residues shy of the CDR3 end, and the germline J gene is used to complete it. The rearrangement uses TRBV2 and TRBJ2-2, with D unresolved. The CDR3 has 15 amino acids. V was shortened by 1 base and J by 4 bases, with 10 bases between the two germline ends. Germline V CDR1 and CDR2: SNHLY, FYNNEI. The CDR3 bases that were read are TGTGCCAGCAGTGAAGATCTGGCGGTCACCGGGGAG. Amino acid sequence: CASSEDLAVTGE. The entire CDR3 protein reads CASSEDLAVTGELFF. Drawing the rest from reference TRBV2 and TRBJ2-2, the complete variable domain is EPEVTQTPSHQVTQMGQEVILRCVPISNHLYFYWYRQILGQKVEFLVSFYNNEISEKSEIFDDQFSVERPDGSNFTLKIRSTKLEDSAMYFCASSEDLAVTGELFFGEGSRLTVL.

Points on this clone: The sequenced fragment ends 3 residues before the CDR3 boundary, so the rest is inferred from the germline J gene. This chain links TRBV2 with TRBJ1-2, with D possibly TRBD1 on 6 matching bases. The CDR3 contains 15 residues. Per germline, CDR1 SNHLY and CDR2 FYNNEI. The part of the CDR3 DNA that was read is TGTGCCAGCAGTGAAGGTCCAGGGGTCTACAATGAC. Residues: CASSEGPGVYND. The entire CDR3 protein is CASSEGPGVYNDYTF.

As concerns this clone: Read coverage stops 3 residues before the CDR3 terminus; the germline J gene supplies the remainder. The chain employs TRBV5-1 and TRBJ2-7, with 11 bases fitting TRBD2. V was clipped by 4 bases and J by 2 bases; unmatched bases: 8. Germline V gene sequence: CDR1 SGHRS, CDR2 YFSETQ. This CDR3 comprises 16 residues. The covered CDR3 bases are TGCGCCAGCAGCGGAGAGACTAGCGGGGACCCCTACGAG. Translated, it gives CASSGETSGDPYE. The full CDR3 sequence reads CASSGETSGDPYEQYF. The whole variable domain, filled in from reference TRBV5-1 and TRBJ2-7, reads KAGVTQTPRYLIKTRGQQVTLSCSPISGHRSVSWYQQTPGQGLQFLFEYFSETQRNKGNFPGRFSGRQFSNSRSEMNVSTLELGDSALYLCASSGETSGDPYEQYFGPGTRLTVT.

As concerns this clone: The CDR3 goes on 3 residues after the read ends, and that part is filled in from the germline J gene. J is TRBJ2-2 and V is TRBV6-4; 7 nucleotides align to TRBD2. This CDR3 contains 13 residues. The junction had 3 bases not matched to a gene; V was cut back by 3 bases and J by 8 bases. Germline lookup yields CDR1 MRHNA and CDR2 SNTAGT. The DNA read from the CDR3 is TGTGCCAGCAGTGATTCTAGCGGTGGGGAG. It yields the protein CASSDSSGGE. The entire CDR3 reads CASSDSSGGELFF.

On this clone itself: The read terminates 3 residues ahead of where the CDR3 ends, so the germline J gene completes it. This same CDR3 is encoded by further DNA sequences in the sample. The chain carries TRBV5-1 and TRBJ1-2; D might be TRBD1 (6 bases). The CDR3 is 13 residues long. CDR1 and CDR2 (germline): SGHRS, YFSETQ. V lost 6 bases, J lost 4 bases, and 13 bases lay in between. The DNA read from the CDR3 is TGCGCCAGCACACGAGGACAGTTCTATGGC. Translation gives CASTRGQFYG. In full, the CDR3 reads CASTRGQFYGYTF.

Points on this clone: The read comes to an end 3 residues before the CDR3 does, leaving the germline J gene to fill in the end. This chain uses TRBV7-9 with TRBJ1-2; D may be TRBD1 (5 bases). CDR1 is SEHNR, CDR2 FQNEAQ, per germline (reference sequence). The CDR3 is 13 residues long. Partial CDR3 DNA: TGTGCCAGCAGCTCCGGGTCGAAAGGGGAC. Protein product: CASSSGSKGD. The whole CDR3 region reads CASSSGSKGDYTF.

Remarks on this clone: Coverage ceases 3 residues before the CDR3 finishes, and the germline J gene fills in the end. The chain combines TRBV14 with TRBJ2-7, with 9 bases fitting TRBD1. Germline V CDR1 and CDR2: SGHDN, FVKESK. Germline trimming cut 5 bases from V and 3 bases from J; bases unmatched to any gene: 5. This CDR3 region has 14 residues. The DNA read from the CDR3 is TGTGCCAGCAGCGCCGACAGGGGGTTCTACGAG. This sequence encodes CASSADRGFYE. The complete CDR3 sequence is CASSADRGFYEQYF.

Details on this clone: The DNA ends 3 residues before the CDR3 does, and the rest of the CDR3 is filled in from the germline J gene. The chain is built from TRBV6-2 or TRBV6-3 and TRBJ2-3; D may be TRBD1 (7 bases). There are 15 residues in the CDR3. V was pared by 6 bases and J by 3 bases, with 16 bases between. Germline CDR1 and CDR2: MNHEY and SVGEGT. Incomplete CDR3 DNA: TGTGCCAGCAGGGGAGGAGACAGGGAGACAGATACG. Translated, it gives CASRGGDRETDT. The entire CDR3 reads CASRGGDRETDTQYF.

As regards this clone: The read finishes 3 residues shy of the CDR3 end, and the germline J gene is used to complete it. V and J are TRBV19 and TRBJ1-2; no reliable D call. The V gene's germline CDR1 is LNHDA and CDR2 SQIVND (reference sequence). This CDR3 has 13 residues. Trimming cost V 0 bases and J 2 bases, with 4 bases left between them. This CDR3 reads CASSIEGNYGYTF. The CDR3 bases that were read are TGTGCCAGTAGTATAGAAGGGAACTATGGC.

CDR3 amino acids: CASSDRGPYEQYF. The sequenced part of the CDR3 DNA is TGTGCCAGCTCGGACAGGGGGCCCTACGAG. The chain carries TRBV6-2 or TRBV6-3 and TRBJ2-7; 11 bases line up with TRBD1. The observed sequence ends 3 residues before the CDR3 terminus, with the missing tail filled in from the germline J gene. The junction had 2 bases not matched to a gene; V was cut back by 8 bases and J by 2 bases. Germline V gene sequence: CDR1 MNHEY, CDR2 SVGEGT. The CDR3 spans 13 residues.